This T cell receptor beta chain was documented in a study of cytomegalovirus exposure and HLA in healthy donors. Study results and caveats: For TCR beta chains, V- and J-gene trimming was later linked to a missense DCLRE1C variant.

Remarks on this clone: What it binds is not known.

With 60 Vbeta and 13 Jbeta primers, the PCR was carried out. The repertoire was sequenced with immunoSEQ multiplex PCR; TCRdb's copy has only in-frame clones and lacks some. The sample lists 150,000 to 180,000 clones; about 88% were seen once. With 4 bases removed from V and 1 base from J, the gap between germline ends came to 26 bases. CDR3 length equals 20 residues. Looked up from germline, CDR1 is MNHGY and CDR2 is SAAAGT. Sequenced sample: PBMCs. This clonotype originated in a young woman in good health and CMV-seronegative. V usage is TRBV6-8 and J usage is TRBJ2-1; D might be TRBD2 (6 bases). The CDR3 DNA reads TGTGCCAGCAGTTCCAAATTCGGACTCGGGGGTTCGCGGTCCTACAATGAGCAGTTCTTC. Residues: CASSSKFGLGGSRSYNEQFF.